Presented here are 25 T cell receptor beta chains from one specimen sequenced in a study of blood T cell repertoires in COVID-19. Method: immunoSEQ multiplex PCR; TCRdb's copy keeps in-frame clones and lacks some. Among 130,000 to 150,000 clones, 80% to 90% were seen once, and the ten largest hold more than 8.5%. Sequenced material: peripheral blood. These receptors came from a man aged 60-69 years with active or convalescent COVID-19.

The chain links TRBV27 to TRBJ2-1, with TRBD1 as a possible D gene (7 bases). V was shortened by 9 bases and J by 6 bases, with 18 bases between the two germline ends. The CDR3 totals 14 residues. CDR1 and CDR2 (germline): MNHEY, SMNVEV (reference sequence). The DNA for the CDR3 is TGTGCCAGTGCGGACAGGCCTAGCGTCAATGAGCAGTTCTTC. Translated, it gives CASADRPSVNEQFF.

This chain connects TRBV12-5 to TRBJ1-1; 12 bases fit TRBD1. Looked up from germline, CDR1 is LGHNT and CDR2 is FRNRAP. J gave up 4 bases and V 0 bases, and 3 bases lay outside the gene matches. The length of the CDR3 is 16 residues. CDR3 coding DNA: TGTGCTAGTGGTTTGGTTTTGGGACAGGGGGCCACTGAAGCTTTCTTT. As protein: CASGLVLGQGATEAFF.

The rearrangement uses TRBV5-6 and TRBJ2-7; D remains ambiguous. Trimming stripped 4 bases from V and 4 bases from J, with 12 bases between. Germline CDR1 and CDR2: SGHDT and YYEEEE. The CDR3 sequence is 13 residues long. The CDR3 DNA sequence: TGTGCCAGCAGCGCCGACACCACATACGAGCAGTACGTC. Its protein is CASSADTTYEQYV.

This sequence joins TRBV9 and TRBJ2-3; 9 nucleotides line up with TRBD1. V was pared by 4 bases and J by 4 bases, with 4 bases of the junction left unmatched. Germline V gives CDR1 SGDLS, CDR2 YYNGEE. The CDR3 extends over 14 amino acids. The CDR3 region is CASSSDRGADTQYF. Written as DNA, the CDR3 is TGTGCCAGCAGCTCAGACAGGGGGGCAGATACGCAGTATTTT.

CDR3 sequence: CASSPPKLAGANNEQFF. The CDR3 DNA reads TGTGCCAGCTCACCACCGAAACTAGCCGGAGCGAATAATGAGCAGTTCTTC. V gene TRBV18 combines with J gene TRBJ2-1; a weak D match, TRBD2 (6 bases). This CDR3 contains 17 residues. Germline assignment: CDR1 KGHSH and CDR2 LQKENI. Trimming left V 0 bases short and J 7 bases short, with 19 bases between.

The chain carries TRBV30 and TRBJ1-2; a weak D match, TRBD1 (5 bases). With 0 bases removed from V and 8 bases from J, the gap between germline ends came to 13 bases. The CDR3 length is 13 residues. Per germline, CDR1 GTSNPN and CDR2 SVGIG (reference sequence). CDR3 nucleotides: TGTGCCTGGAGTGTAGCAGGGATGTGGGGCTACACCTTC. This translates into CAWSVAGMWGYTF. Variable domain in full (rest from reference TRBV30 and TRBJ1-2): SQTIHQWPATLVQPVGSPLSLECTVEGTSNPNLYWYRQAAGRGLQLLFYSVGIGQISSEVPQNLSASRPQDRQFILSSKKLLLSDSGFYLCAWSVAGMWGYTFGSGTRLTVV.

This chain links TRBV19 with TRBJ1-4; weak D call: TRBD1 (5 bases). The CDR3 spans 18 residues. Trimming removed 3 bases at V and 1 base at J, with 18 bases between. CDR1 is LNHDA, CDR2 SQIVND, per germline (reference sequence). For the CDR3, the DNA is TGTGCCAGTAGTATTAGGTTGGTGGCTAGGGGAACTAATGAAAAACTGTTTTTT. It specifies CASSIRLVARGTNEKLFF.

This clone has just a few counts. Other DNA sequences of this sample code for an identical CDR3. V is TRBV27 and J is TRBJ1-5, with D uncertain. The CDR3 sequence is 14 residues long. V dropped 6 bases and J dropped 3 bases, with 12 bases sitting between them. Germline V gene lookup returns CDR1 MNHEY and CDR2 SMNVEV (reference sequence). The DNA of the CDR3 is TGTGCCAGCAGCCCGGGAGGGCTCAATCAGCCCCAGCATTTT. This translates into CASSPGGLNQPQHF.

This chain uses TRBV19 with TRBJ1-5; 7 bases agree with TRBD1. V gave up 1 base and J gave up 2 bases; unmatched junction bases: 2. Germline V gene data show CDR1 as LNHDA and CDR2 as SQIVND (reference sequence). This CDR3 is 15 amino acids long. CDR3 DNA sequence: TGTGCCAGTAGTATAGGACAGGGACGCAATCAGCCCCAGCATTTT. Translation gives CASSIGQGRNQPQHF.

J is TRBJ2-1 and V is TRBV6-5; 7 positions agree with TRBD1. This CDR3 is 14 amino acids long. Germline V gene data show CDR1 as MNHEY and CDR2 as SVGAGI. V lost 2 bases, J lost 8 bases, and 6 bases stayed unmatched. CDR3 nucleotides: TGTGCCAGCAGTTACACCGGGACAGCGGATGAGCAGTTCTTC. This translates into CASSYTGTADEQFF.

The chain carries TRBV10-3 and TRBJ2-3, with TRBD1 matching 10 bases. Germline CDR1 reads ENHRY; CDR2 reads SYGVKD. With V trimmed by 4 bases and J by 3 bases, 4 bases remained unmatched. The CDR3 spans 15 residues. Here the CDR3 reads CAISGTGGSTDTQYF. The DNA of the CDR3 is TGTGCCATCAGTGGGACAGGGGGTTCGACAGATACGCAGTATTTT.

The chain links TRBV24-1 to TRBJ2-3; the match to TRBD2 covers 15 bases. Germline values: CDR1 KGHDR, CDR2 SFDVKD. V shed 9 bases, J shed 2 bases, and the junction held 5 bases outside the gene matches. CDR3 length: 16 amino acids. CDR3 bases: TGTGCCACCTCCGGACTAGCGGGAGGGATCACAGATACGCAGTATTTT. This sequence encodes CATSGLAGGITDTQYF.

There are a few counts of this clone. The chain is built from TRBV7-2 and TRBJ1-2, with D tentatively TRBD1 (6 bases). This CDR3 spans 13 amino acids. Germline V gene data show CDR1 as SGHTA and CDR2 as FQGNSA. Trimming pared 3 bases from V and 6 bases from J, leaving 11 bases between. The CDR3 sequence: CASSLASGDGYTF. The CDR3 DNA is TGTGCCAGCAGCTTGGCTTCAGGGGATGGCTACACCTTC.

In this sample, this clone turned up many times. The CDR3 spells CASSMGREPGTEAFF. The CDR3 coding sequence is TGTGCCAGTAGTATGGGTAGGGAGCCCGGCACTGAAGCTTTCTTT. The genes are TRBV19 and TRBJ1-1, with D unclear. The V end was cut by 3 bases, the J end by 4 bases, with 15 bases between. The CDR3 sequence is 15 residues long. Germline V gene sequence: CDR1 LNHDA, CDR2 SQIVND (reference sequence).

This chain connects TRBV25-1 to TRBJ2-7; D may be TRBD2 (5 bases). Germline V lookup: CDR1 MGHDK, CDR2 SYGVNS. V shed 8 bases and J shed 3 bases, with 11 bases lying between them. The CDR3 spans 12 residues. The CDR3 nucleotides read TGTGCCAGCGGGAGAGGGAACTACGAGCAGTACTTC. Translating it yields CASGRGNYEQYF.

This chain links TRBV9 with TRBJ2-5; TRBD2 agrees at 8 bases. CDR3 size: 15 residues. Germline-derived CDR1 and CDR2 are SGDLS and YYNGEE. V shed 0 bases, J shed 0 bases, and the junction held 1 base outside the gene matches. In nucleotides, the CDR3 is TGTGCCAGCAGCGTAGCGGGGGGGTACCAAGAGACCCAGTACTTC. It is translated as CASSVAGGYQETQYF.

The V gene is TRBV20-1, the J gene TRBJ2-4; no clear D gene. Between the trimmed V and J ends, which lost 5 bases and 9 bases, there was a span of 11 bases. The CDR3 is made up of 11 amino acids. In germline, CDR1 is DFQATT, CDR2 SNEGSKA (reference sequence). The CDR3 bases are TGCAGTGCTGGGTTGGAGCGCATTCAGTACTTC. Translated, it gives CSAGLERIQYF.

This chain connects TRBV7-6 to TRBJ1-2; D is uncertain. Between the trimmed V and J ends, which lost 5 bases and 3 bases, there was a span of 10 bases. The CDR3 spans 13 residues. Germline CDR1 SGHVS, CDR2 FNYEAQ. The CDR3: CASSEGSYYGYTF. DNA of the CDR3: TGTGCCAGCAGCGAGGGAAGCTACTATGGCTACACCTTC.

The V gene is TRBV9, the J gene TRBJ1-2; D possibly corresponds to TRBD1 (6 bases). V was pared by 1 base and J by 0 bases, with 10 bases between. Germline CDR1 is SGDLS and CDR2 is YYNGEE. This CDR3 spans 15 amino acids. CDR3 nucleotides: TGTGCCAGCAGCGTAATTGACAGGACTAACTATGGCTACACCTTC. Translation: CASSVIDRTNYGYTF.

The chain has TRBV5-1 and TRBJ1-1, with 7 positions matching TRBD1. V shed 0 bases, J shed 4 bases, and the junction held 3 bases outside the gene matches. This CDR3 region has 14 residues. CDR1 and CDR2 (germline): SGHRS, YFSETQ. As DNA, the CDR3 is TGCGCCAGCAGCTTGGCCCAGGGGGGCACTGAAGCTTTCTTT. Its translation: CASSLAQGGTEAFF. Full variable domain (missing parts from reference TRBV5-1 and TRBJ1-1): KAGVTQTPRYLIKTRGQQVTLSCSPISGHRSVSWYQQTPGQGLQFLFEYFSETQRNKGNFPGRFSGRQFSNSRSEMNVSTLELGDSALYLCASSLAQGGTEAFFGQGTRLTVV.

The V gene is TRBV9, the J gene TRBJ1-6, with D perhaps matching TRBD1 (6 bases). The CDR3 sequence is 14 residues long. CDR1 SGDLS and CDR2 YYNGEE come from the germline V gene. Trimming cost V 1 base and J 8 bases, with 10 bases left between them. In DNA, the CDR3 is TGTGCCAGCAGCGTAAGTTCAGGGGATTCACCCCTCCACTTT. Translating it yields CASSVSSGDSPLHF.

This clone was counted only a few times. This chain links TRBV12-3 or TRBV12-4 with TRBJ2-3; maybe TRBD2 (5 bases). The CDR3 spans 12 residues. V lost 5 bases and J lost 6, with 9 bases in between. The CDR3 DNA is TGTGCCAGCAGTAAAACGGGGGATACGCAGTATTTT. It specifies CASSKTGDTQYF.

V usage is TRBV4-3 and J usage is TRBJ1-2, with 10 bases identical to TRBD1. CDR3 size: 17 residues. J gave up 3 bases and V 2 bases, and 9 bases lay outside the gene matches. Germline loops: CDR1 LGHNA, CDR2 YSLEER. As DNA, the CDR3 is TGCGCCAGCAGCCAAAAATGGGACAGGGGTTCGGACTATGGCTACACCTTC. Translated, it gives CASSQKWDRGSDYGYTF.

The chain recombines TRBV19 with TRBJ1-3, with 9 bases aligning to TRBD1. V lost 5 bases, J lost 0 bases, and 5 bases stayed unmatched. Germline loops: CDR1 LNHDA, CDR2 SQIVND (reference sequence). The CDR3 loop spans 16 amino acids. The CDR3 nucleotides read TGTGCCAGTAGTTTGACAGGGGGGGCCTCTGGAAACACCATATATTTT. Translating it yields CASSLTGGASGNTIYF.

The chain is built from TRBV2 and TRBJ1-1; 12 bases match TRBD1. V shed 5 bases, J shed 4 bases, and the junction held 8 bases outside the gene matches. Germline V gives CDR1 SNHLY, CDR2 FYNNEI. The CDR3 runs 16 residues. CDR3 amino acids: CASSTGTGGAGTEAFF. The CDR3 DNA reads as TGTGCCAGCAGTACCGGGACAGGGGGCGCGGGCACTGAAGCTTTCTTT. The full variable domain, in which reference TRBV2 and TRBJ1-1 provide the parts outside the CDR3, is EPEVTQTPSHQVTQMGQEVILRCVPISNHLYFYWYRQILGQKVEFLVSFYNNEISEKSEIFDDQFSVERPDGSNFTLKIRSTKLEDSAMYFCASSTGTGGAGTEAFFGQGTRLTVV.